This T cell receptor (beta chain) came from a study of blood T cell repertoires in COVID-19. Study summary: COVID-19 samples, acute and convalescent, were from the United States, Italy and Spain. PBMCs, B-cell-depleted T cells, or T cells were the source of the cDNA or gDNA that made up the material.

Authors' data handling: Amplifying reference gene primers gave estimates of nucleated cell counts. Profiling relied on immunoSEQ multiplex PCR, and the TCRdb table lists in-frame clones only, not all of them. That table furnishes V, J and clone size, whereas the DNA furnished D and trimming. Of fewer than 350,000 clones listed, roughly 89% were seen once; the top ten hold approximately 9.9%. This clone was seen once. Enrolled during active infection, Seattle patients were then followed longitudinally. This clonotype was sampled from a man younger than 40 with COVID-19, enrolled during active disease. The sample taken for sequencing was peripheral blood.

The CDR3 region has the DNA TGTGCCACTTCGACAGGGGGCGCTAGGGGCTACACCTTC. This translates into CATSTGGARGYTF. The chain uses TRBV27 and TRBJ1-2; TRBD1 matches 10 bases. V shed 10 bases and J 8 bases; nucleotides not matched to a gene: 10. The CDR3 totals 13 residues. CDR1 is MNHEY and CDR2 is SMNVEV in the germline V gene (reference sequence).